This passage covers 14 T cell receptor beta chains from one sample sequenced in a study of T cell repertoires in cytomegalovirus infection. MiXCR was run by TCRdb on the reads, yielding one entry per CDR3 protein. The sample yields roughly 120,000 distinct CDR3 sequences, roughly a tenth seen once. No antigen is known for these receptors. The sequencing sample was made of PBMCs, sequenced either directly or after in vitro stimulation (not recorded which). These receptors originate from a human donor in good health (CMV status not recorded). Some clones in this sample may be carry-over from other donors' samples.

In its sample, this clonotype was seen many times. This chain uses TRBV11-3 with TRBJ2-1; D may be TRBD1 or TRBD2 (5 bases each). The length of the CDR3 is 17 residues. Deletions cut 1 base from V and 3 bases from J, with 16 bases between. CDR1 is SGHNT, CDR2 YENEEA, per germline. The CDR3 loop is CASSLGGVLTDYNEQFF. CDR3 sequence (DNA): TGTGCCAGCAGCTTAGGGGGAGTGTTGACAGACTACAATGAGCAGTTCTTC.

This clonotype was seen ten or more times. CDR3 coding DNA: TGTGCCAGCAGCACTGGTGAGGGAATGAACACTGAAGCTTTCTTT. Translated, it gives CASSTGEGMNTEAFF. The chain links TRBV7-2 to TRBJ1-1; D call uncertain. Germline V lookup: CDR1 SGHTA, CDR2 FQGNSA. Trimming took off 5 bases at V and 0 bases at J, with 13 bases between the two ends. The CDR3 loop spans 15 amino acids.

This clonotype has ten or more counts. V and J are TRBV7-2 and TRBJ2-7; either TRBD1 or TRBD2 may fit D (6 bases each). The V and J ends lost 2 bases and 4 bases respectively, with 15 bases between them. Germline V CDR1 and CDR2: SGHTA, FQGNSA. This CDR3 is 15 amino acids long. The CDR3 is CASSLLGGKGYEQYF. The CDR3 nucleotides are TGTGCCAGCAGCTTATTGGGGGGCAAAGGGTACGAGCAGTACTTC.

This clonotype was recorded many times. This chain connects TRBV11-3 to TRBJ1-3, with D possibly being TRBD1 (5 bases). Trimming removed 0 bases at V and 2 bases at J, with 14 bases between. Looked up from germline, CDR1 is SGHNT and CDR2 is YENEEA. This CDR3 is built from 17 residues. The CDR3 region is CASSLDHGGTAGNTIYF. The CDR3 coding sequence is TGTGCCAGCAGCTTAGATCACGGTGGGACTGCTGGAAACACCATATATTTT.

The table lists this clonotype with a few counts. This chain links TRBV29-1 with TRBJ2-2, with 7 nucleotides matching TRBD2. The V gene's germline CDR1 is SQVTM and CDR2 ANQGSEA. The CDR3 loop spans 14 amino acids. V shed 4 bases and J 1 base; nucleotides not matched to a gene: 3. The CDR3 spells CSVGAGVNTGELFF. The CDR3 bases are TGCAGCGTTGGTGCGGGAGTGAACACCGGGGAGCTGTTTTTT.

Concerning this clonotype: An end of the junction does not agree with germline; a read error may underlie this. The V and J genes are TRBV28 and TRBJ1-1; 9 nucleotides line up with TRBD1. Per the germline V gene, CDR1 is MDHEN and CDR2 is SYDVKM. This CDR3 has 14 residues. The CDR3 loop reads CLATQGAGNTEAFF. The CDR3 DNA is TGCCTCGCGACACAGGGGGCCGGGAACACTGAAGCTTTCTTT. The variable domain in full, with the rest retrieved from reference TRBV28 and TRBJ1-1, is DVKVTQSSRYLVKRTGEKVFLECVQDMDHENMFWYRQDPGLGLRLIYFSYDVKMKEKGDIPEGYSVSREKKERFSLILESASTNQTSMYLCLATQGAGNTEAFFGQGTRLTVV.

V gene TRBV28 combines with J gene TRBJ2-1; 9 bases map to TRBD2. CDR1 and CDR2 from the germline V gene are MDHEN and SYDVKM. V gave up 6 bases and J gave up 3 bases; unmatched junction bases: 6. CDR3 size: 15 residues. CDR3 in amino acids: CASRFGGRGYNEQFF. The CDR3 nucleotides are TGTGCCAGCAGATTCGGCGGGAGGGGCTACAATGAGCAGTTCTTC.

In this sample, this clonotype turned up many times. This chain connects TRBV29-1 to TRBJ2-1; the D gene is possibly TRBD1 (7 bases). CDR3 length equals 13 residues. V was cut by 6 bases and J by 0 bases, with 9 bases left in between. Germline assignment: CDR1 SQVTM and CDR2 ANQGSEA. CDR3 protein: CSVQGGSYNEQFF. The CDR3 DNA sequence: TGCAGCGTGCAGGGGGGCTCCTACAATGAGCAGTTCTTC.

This sequence joins TRBV19 and TRBJ2-7; D unclear. The CDR3 extends over 14 amino acids. Germline values: CDR1 LNHDA, CDR2 SQIVND (reference sequence). Deletions cut 3 bases from V and 2 bases from J, with 11 bases between. The CDR3 is CASSIRLETYEQYV. The CDR3 bases are TGTGCCAGTAGTATTAGACTCGAAACCTACGAGCAGTACGTC.

This clonotype has a handful of counts. The chain has TRBV28 and TRBJ2-1; tentative D call: TRBD2 (5 bases). CDR1 and CDR2 (germline): MDHEN, SYDVKM. This CDR3 has 16 residues. With 6 bases removed from V and 3 bases from J, the gap between germline ends came to 18 bases. DNA of the CDR3: TGTGCCAGCAGACCGTCTACCGGGGATCACTACAATGAGCAGTTCTTC. Translated, it gives CASRPSTGDHYNEQFF. Complete variable domain (other parts from reference TRBV28 and TRBJ2-1): DVKVTQSSRYLVKRTGEKVFLECVQDMDHENMFWYRQDPGLGLRLIYFSYDVKMKEKGDIPEGYSVSREKKERFSLILESASTNQTSMYLCASRPSTGDHYNEQFFGPGTRLTVL.

This clonotype came up a few times. The rearrangement links TRBV7-3 to TRBJ2-1; D might be TRBD1 or TRBD2, each matching 5 bases. Germline loops: CDR1 SGHTA, CDR2 FQGTGA. V lost 2 bases and J 2 bases, leaving 10 bases between the germline ends. The CDR3 is 15 amino acids. The CDR3 bases are TGTGCCAGCAGCTTAGGGACCAGCACCTACAATGAGCAGTTCTTC. It yields the protein CASSLGTSTYNEQFF.

V usage is TRBV6-5 and J usage is TRBJ2-1; TRBD2 is a possible D gene (6 bases). CDR3 length: 15 amino acids. Deletions cut 4 bases from V and 2 bases from J, with 12 bases between. Germline CDR1 and CDR2: MNHEY and SVGAGI. The CDR3 DNA reads TGTGCCAGCAGTTTCACGGGAGAGCCCTACAATGAGCAGTTCTTC. It translates to CASSFTGEPYNEQFF.

This clonotype has at least ten counts. V usage is TRBV24-1 and J usage is TRBJ2-2; tentatively, D is TRBD1 (5 bases). Germline V gene data show CDR1 as KGHDR and CDR2 as SFDVKD. This CDR3 region has 15 residues. V lost 4 bases and J 1 base, leaving 9 bases between the germline ends. The CDR3 nucleotides read TGTGCCACCAGTGAGTCAGGGAAGAACACCGGGGAGCTGTTTTTT. Translating gives CATSESGKNTGELFF.

The chain combines TRBV20-1 with TRBJ2-1; D possibly uses TRBD1 or TRBD2 (5 bases each). This CDR3 comprises 15 residues. V was trimmed by 4 bases and J by 12 bases, leaving 25 bases between them. Germline assignment: CDR1 DFQATT and CDR2 SNEGSKA (reference sequence). CDR3 nucleotides: TGCAGTGCTAAACACTATGGGACGACCCGGGGTATGCAGTTCTTC. This codes for CSAKHYGTTRGMQFF.